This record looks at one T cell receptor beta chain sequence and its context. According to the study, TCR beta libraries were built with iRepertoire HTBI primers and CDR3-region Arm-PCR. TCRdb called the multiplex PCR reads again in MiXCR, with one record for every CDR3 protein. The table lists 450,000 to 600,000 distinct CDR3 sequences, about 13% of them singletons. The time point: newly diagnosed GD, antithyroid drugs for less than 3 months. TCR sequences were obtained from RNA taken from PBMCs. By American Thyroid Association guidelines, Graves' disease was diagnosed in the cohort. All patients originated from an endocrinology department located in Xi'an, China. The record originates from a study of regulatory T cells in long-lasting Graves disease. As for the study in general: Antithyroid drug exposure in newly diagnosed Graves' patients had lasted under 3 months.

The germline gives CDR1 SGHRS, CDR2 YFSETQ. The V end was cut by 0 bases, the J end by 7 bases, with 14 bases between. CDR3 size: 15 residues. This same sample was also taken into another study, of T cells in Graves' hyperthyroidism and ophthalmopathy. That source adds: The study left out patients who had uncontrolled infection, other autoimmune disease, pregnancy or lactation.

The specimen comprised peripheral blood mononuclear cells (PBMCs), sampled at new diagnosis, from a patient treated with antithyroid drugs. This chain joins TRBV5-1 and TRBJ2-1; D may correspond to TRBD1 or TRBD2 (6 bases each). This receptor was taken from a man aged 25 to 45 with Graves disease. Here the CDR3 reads CASSLGGGTGNEQFF. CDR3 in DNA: TGCGCCAGCAGCTTGGGAGGGGGGACGGGAAATGAGCAGTTCTTC. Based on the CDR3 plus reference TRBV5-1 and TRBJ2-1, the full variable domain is KAGVTQTPRYLIKTRGQQVTLSCSPISGHRSVSWYQQTPGQGLQFLFEYFSETQRNKGNFPGRFSGRQFSNSRSEMNVSTLELGDSALYLCASSLGGGTGNEQFFGPGTRLTVL.